This T cell receptor beta chain was identified in a study of radiotherapy plus CTLA-4 blockade in lung cancer. On this clone: Its target is unknown.

Regarding the study as a whole: Radiotherapy was combined with ipilimumab, and tumor-derived TCR clones then expanded in blood.

Germline V gene sequence: CDR1 SGHVS, CDR2 FQNEAQ. V was clipped by 2 bases and J by 4 bases; unmatched bases: 6. The CDR3 is made up of 16 amino acids. Assay: immunoSEQ multiplex PCR; the TCRdb copy retains only in-frame clones and omits some. The table lists over 80,000 clones, roughly 80% of them singletons. Sequencing used peripheral blood, obtained from a patient treated with radiotherapy plus ipilimumab. This sequence joins TRBV7-8 and TRBJ2-1, with 9 bases identical to TRBD1. The clonotype was recovered from a human donor with non-small cell lung cancer who had stable disease on radiotherapy plus ipilimumab. The CDR3 DNA reads as TGTGCCAGCAGCTTACCGGGACAGGGAGCTTACAATGAGCAGTTCTTC. Translation: CASSLPGQGAYNEQFF.